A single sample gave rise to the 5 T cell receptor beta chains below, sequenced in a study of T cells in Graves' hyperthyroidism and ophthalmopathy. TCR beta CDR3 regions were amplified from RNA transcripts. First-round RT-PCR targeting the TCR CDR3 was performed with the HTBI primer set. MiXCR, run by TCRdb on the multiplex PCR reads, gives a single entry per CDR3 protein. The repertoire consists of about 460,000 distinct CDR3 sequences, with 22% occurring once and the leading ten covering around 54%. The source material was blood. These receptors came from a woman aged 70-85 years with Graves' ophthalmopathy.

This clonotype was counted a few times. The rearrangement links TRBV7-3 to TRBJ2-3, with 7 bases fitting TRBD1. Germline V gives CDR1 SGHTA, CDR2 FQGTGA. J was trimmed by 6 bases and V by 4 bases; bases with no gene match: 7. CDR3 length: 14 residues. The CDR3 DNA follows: TGTGCCAGCAGCTCCAGACAGGGCCGGGATACGCAGTATTTT. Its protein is CASSSRQGRDTQYF.

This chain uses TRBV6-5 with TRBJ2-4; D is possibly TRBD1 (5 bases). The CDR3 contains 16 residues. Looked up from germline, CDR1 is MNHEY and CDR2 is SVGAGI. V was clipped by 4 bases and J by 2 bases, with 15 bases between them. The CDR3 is CASSSYPQGSKNIQYF. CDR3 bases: TGTGCCAGCAGTTCTTACCCCCAGGGCTCCAAAAACATTCAGTACTTC.

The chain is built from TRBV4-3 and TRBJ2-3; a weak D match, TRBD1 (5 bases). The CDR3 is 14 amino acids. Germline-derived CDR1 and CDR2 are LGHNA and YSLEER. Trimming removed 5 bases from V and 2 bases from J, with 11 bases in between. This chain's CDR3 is CASSSDRNTDTQYF. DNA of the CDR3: TGCGCCAGCAGCTCCGACAGAAACACAGATACGCAGTATTTT.

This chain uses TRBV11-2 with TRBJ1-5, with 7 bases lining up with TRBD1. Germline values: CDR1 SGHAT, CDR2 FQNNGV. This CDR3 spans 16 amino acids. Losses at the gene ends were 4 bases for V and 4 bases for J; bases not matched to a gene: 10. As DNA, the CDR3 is TGTGCCAGCAGCTCTATGACAGGGCCCCTTAATCAGCCCCAGCATTTT. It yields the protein CASSSMTGPLNQPQHF.

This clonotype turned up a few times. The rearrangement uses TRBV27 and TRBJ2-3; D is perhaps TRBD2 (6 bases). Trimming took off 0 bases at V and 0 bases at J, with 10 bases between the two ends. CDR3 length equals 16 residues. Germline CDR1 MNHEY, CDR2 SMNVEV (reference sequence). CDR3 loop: CASSLSAGTSTDTQYF. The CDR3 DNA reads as TGTGCCAGCAGTTTATCAGCGGGCACTAGCACAGATACGCAGTATTTT.